The entry that follows covers one T cell receptor beta chain sequence. These data come from a study of blood T cell repertoires in COVID-19. Study-level information: The analysed material was cDNA or gDNA that came from T cells, B-cell-depleted T cells, or PBMCs.

Per the authors' pipeline: Nucleated cell number was recorded as an estimate derived from reference gene primer amplification. Profiled with immunoSEQ multiplex PCR; TCRdb holds only in-frame clones, not every one. V and J calls and clone size come straight from that table; D and trimming were deduced from the DNA. Among approximately 150,000 clones listed, over 70% were seen once. The ends lost 5 bases at V and 1 base at J; junction bases unmatched: 7. Per germline, CDR1 MGHRA and CDR2 YSYEKL. The CDR3 has 17 residues. A COVID-19 case was met by exposed participants within 2 weeks before study entry.

Source material: PBMCs or T cells enriched from blood (not recorded which). This sequence originates from a man in his 70s who had been exposed to COVID-19. V is TRBV4-1 and J is TRBJ2-5; TRBD2 matches at 13 bases. CDR3: CASSFRTSGGPQETQYF. The DNA of the CDR3 is TGCGCCAGCAGCTTCCGGACTAGCGGGGGTCCCCAAGAGACCCAGTACTTC.